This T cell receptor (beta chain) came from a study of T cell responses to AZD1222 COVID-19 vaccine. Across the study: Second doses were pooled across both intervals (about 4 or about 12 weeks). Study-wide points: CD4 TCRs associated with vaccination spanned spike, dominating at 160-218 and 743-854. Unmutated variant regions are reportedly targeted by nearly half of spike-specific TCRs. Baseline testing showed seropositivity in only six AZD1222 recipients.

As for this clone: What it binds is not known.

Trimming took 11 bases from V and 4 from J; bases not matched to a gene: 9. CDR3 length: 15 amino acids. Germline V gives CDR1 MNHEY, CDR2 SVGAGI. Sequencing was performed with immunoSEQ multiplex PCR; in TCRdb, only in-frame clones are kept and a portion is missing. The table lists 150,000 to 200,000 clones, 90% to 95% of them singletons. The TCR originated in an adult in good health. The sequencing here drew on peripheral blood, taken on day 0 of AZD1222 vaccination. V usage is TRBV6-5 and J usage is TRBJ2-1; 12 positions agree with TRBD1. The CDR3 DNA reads TGTGCCTCTACGAGGGGACAGGGGGCGTACAATGAGCAGTTCTTC. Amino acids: CASTRGQGAYNEQFF.